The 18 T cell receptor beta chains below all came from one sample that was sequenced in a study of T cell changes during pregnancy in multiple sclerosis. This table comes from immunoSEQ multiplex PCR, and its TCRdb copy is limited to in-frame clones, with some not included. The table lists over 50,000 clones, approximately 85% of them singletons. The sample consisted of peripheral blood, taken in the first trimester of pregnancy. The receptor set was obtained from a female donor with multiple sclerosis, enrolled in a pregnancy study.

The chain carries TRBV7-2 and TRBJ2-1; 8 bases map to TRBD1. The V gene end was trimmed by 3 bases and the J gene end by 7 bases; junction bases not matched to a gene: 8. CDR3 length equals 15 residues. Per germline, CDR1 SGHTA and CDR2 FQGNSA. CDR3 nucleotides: TGTGCCAGCAGCTTCAGGGGGCAGGGTAGTAATGAGCAGTTCTTC. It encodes CASSFRGQGSNEQFF. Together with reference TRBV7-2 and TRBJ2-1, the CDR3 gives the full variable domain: GAGVSQSPSNKVTEKGKDVELRCDPISGHTALYWYRQSLGQGLEFLIYFQGNSAPDKSGLPSDRFSAERTGGSVSTLTIQRTQQEDSAVYLCASSFRGQGSNEQFFGPGTRLTVL.

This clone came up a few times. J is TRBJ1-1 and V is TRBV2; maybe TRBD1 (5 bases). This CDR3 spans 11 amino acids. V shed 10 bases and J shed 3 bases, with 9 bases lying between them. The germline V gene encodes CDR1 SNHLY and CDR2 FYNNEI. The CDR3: CATGVDTEAFF. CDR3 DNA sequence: TGTGCCACGGGGGTGGACACTGAAGCTTTCTTT.

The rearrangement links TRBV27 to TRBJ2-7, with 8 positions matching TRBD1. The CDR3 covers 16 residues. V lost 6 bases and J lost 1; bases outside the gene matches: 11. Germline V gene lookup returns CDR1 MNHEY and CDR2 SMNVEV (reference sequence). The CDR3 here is CASRISGQAGSYEQYF. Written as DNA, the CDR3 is TGTGCCAGCAGGATCTCGGGACAGGCCGGATCCTACGAGCAGTACTTC.

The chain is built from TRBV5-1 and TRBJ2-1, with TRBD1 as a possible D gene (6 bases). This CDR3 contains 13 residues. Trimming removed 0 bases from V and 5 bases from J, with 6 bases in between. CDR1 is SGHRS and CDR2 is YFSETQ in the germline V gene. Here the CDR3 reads CASSLAGDNEQFF. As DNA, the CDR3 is TGCGCCAGCAGCTTGGCAGGGGACAATGAGCAGTTCTTC.

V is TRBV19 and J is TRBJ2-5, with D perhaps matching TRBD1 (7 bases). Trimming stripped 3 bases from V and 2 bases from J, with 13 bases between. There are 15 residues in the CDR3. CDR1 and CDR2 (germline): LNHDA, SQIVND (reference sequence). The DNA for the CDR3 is TGTGCCAGTAGTATGGCAGGGGGGATTCAAGAGACCCAGTACTTC. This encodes CASSMAGGIQETQYF.

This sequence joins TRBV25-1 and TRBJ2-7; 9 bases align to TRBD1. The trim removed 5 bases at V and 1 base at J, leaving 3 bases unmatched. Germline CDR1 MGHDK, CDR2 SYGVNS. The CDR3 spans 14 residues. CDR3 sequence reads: CASSRQGGSYEQYF. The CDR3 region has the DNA TGTGCCAGCAGTAGACAGGGGGGGTCCTACGAGCAGTACTTC.

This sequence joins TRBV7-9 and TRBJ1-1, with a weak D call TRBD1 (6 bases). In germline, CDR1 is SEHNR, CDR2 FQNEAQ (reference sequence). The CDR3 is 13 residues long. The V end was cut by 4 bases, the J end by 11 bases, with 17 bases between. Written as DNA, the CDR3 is TGTGCCAGCAGCTCAGCGGCGGGGGGCAAGGCTTTCTTT. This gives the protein CASSSAAGGKAFF.

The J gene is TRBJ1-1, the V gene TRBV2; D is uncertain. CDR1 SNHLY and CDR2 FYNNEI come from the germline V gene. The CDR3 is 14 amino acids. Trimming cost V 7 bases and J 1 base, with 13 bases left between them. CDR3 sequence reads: CASKLGRENTEAFF. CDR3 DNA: TGTGCCAGCAAACTTGGACGGGAGAACACTGAAGCTTTCTTT.

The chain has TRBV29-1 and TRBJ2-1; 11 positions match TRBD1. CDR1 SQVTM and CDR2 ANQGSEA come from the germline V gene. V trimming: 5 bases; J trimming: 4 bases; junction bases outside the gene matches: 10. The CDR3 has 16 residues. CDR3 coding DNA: TGCAGCGTTCTTCTCGGACAGGGGGCCGCATACAATGAGCAGTTCTTC. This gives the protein CSVLLGQGAAYNEQFF.

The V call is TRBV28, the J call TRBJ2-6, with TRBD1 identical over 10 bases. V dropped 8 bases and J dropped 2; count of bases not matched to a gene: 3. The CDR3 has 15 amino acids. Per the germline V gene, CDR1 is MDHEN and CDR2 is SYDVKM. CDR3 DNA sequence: TGTGCCAGCCTAGGACAGGGGGCTGGGGCCAACGTCCTGACTTTC. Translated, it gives CASLGQGAGANVLTF.

Here the CDR3 reads CASSEGGPGELFF. DNA of the CDR3: TGTGCCAGCAGTGAGGGGGGGCCCGGGGAGCTGTTTTTT. The J gene is TRBJ2-2, the V gene TRBV2, with D maybe TRBD2 (7 bases). V dropped 3 bases and J dropped 6 bases, with 8 bases sitting between them. The CDR3 loop spans 13 amino acids. Looked up from germline, CDR1 is SNHLY and CDR2 is FYNNEI.

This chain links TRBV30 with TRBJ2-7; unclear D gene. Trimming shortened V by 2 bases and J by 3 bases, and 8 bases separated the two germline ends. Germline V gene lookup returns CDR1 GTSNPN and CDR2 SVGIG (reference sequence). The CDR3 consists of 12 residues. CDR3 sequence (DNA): TGTGCCTGGAGTACCGAGGACTACGAGCAGTACTTC. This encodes CAWSTEDYEQYF.

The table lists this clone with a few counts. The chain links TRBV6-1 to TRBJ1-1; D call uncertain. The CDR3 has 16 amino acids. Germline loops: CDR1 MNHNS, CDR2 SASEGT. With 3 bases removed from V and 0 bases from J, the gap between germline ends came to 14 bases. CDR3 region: CASSEGRFVMNTEAFF. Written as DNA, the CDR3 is TGTGCCAGCAGTGAGGGGAGGTTCGTAATGAACACTGAAGCTTTCTTT.

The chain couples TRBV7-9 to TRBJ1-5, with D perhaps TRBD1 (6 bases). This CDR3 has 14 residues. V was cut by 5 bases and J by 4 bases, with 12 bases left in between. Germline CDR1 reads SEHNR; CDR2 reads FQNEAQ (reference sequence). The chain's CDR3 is CASSPGTLNQPQHF. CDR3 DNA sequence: TGTGCCAGCAGCCCGGGGACACTGAATCAGCCCCAGCATTTT. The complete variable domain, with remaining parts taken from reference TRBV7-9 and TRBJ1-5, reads DTGVSQNPRHKITKRGQNVTFRCDPISEHNRLYWYRQTLGQGPEFLTYFQNEAQLEKSRLLSDRFSAERPKGSFSTLEIQRTEQGDSAMYLCASSPGTLNQPQHFGDGTRLSIL.

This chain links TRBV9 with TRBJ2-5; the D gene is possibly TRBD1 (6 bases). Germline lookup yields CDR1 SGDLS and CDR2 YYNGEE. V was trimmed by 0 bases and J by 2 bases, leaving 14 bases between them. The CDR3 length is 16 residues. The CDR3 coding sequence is TGTGCCAGCAGCGTAGGGCTAGGGGGTTCTCAAGAGACCCAGTACTTC. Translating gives CASSVGLGGSQETQYF.

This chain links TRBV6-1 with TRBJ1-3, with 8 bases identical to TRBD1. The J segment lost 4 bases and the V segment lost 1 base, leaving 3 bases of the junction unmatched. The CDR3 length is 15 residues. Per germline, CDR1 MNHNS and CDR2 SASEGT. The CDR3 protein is CASSEVQGEGNTIYF. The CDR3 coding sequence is TGTGCCAGCAGTGAAGTACAGGGGGAAGGAAACACCATATATTTT.

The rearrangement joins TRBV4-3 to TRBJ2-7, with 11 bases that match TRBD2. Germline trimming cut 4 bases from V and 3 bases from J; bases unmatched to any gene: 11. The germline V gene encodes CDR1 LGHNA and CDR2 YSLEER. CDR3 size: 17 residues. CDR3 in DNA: TGCGCCAGCAGCCTGGGCCTTGGGACTAGCGGTTACTACGAGCAGTACTTC. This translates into CASSLGLGTSGYYEQYF.

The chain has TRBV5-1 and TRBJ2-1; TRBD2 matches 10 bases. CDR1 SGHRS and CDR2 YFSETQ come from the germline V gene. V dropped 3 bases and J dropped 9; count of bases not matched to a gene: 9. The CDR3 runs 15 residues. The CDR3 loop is CASSYSGRVGTEQFF. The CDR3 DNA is TGCGCCAGCAGCTACAGCGGGAGGGTGGGCACTGAGCAGTTCTTC.